This T cell receptor (beta chain) was found in a study of T-cell reconstitution after alpha-beta-depleted transplantation in children. This clonotype has just a few counts. The CDR3 is made up of 16 amino acids. CDR1 and CDR2 (germline): SGHTA, FQGNSA. V was pared by 1 base and J by 0 bases, with 10 bases between. Using unique molecular identifiers, the investigators prepared the TCRbeta library. One entry per CDR3 protein results from TCRdb running MiXCR on the PCR reads. The sample carries 450,000 to 600,000 distinct CDR3 sequences, about 11% recorded once. This chain joins TRBV7-2 and TRBJ1-3; D remains ambiguous. The TCR was taken from a child aged 2 to 15 with inherited bone marrow failure, due to receive a stem cell transplant. The starting material was PBMCs, obtained before TCRalphabeta/CD19-depleted stem cell transplant. The CDR3 region is CASSLGPGNSGNTIYF. The CDR3 DNA reads as TGTGCCAGCAGCTTAGGTCCTGGCAACTCTGGAAACACCATATATTTT.